Sequencing of this TCR beta chain was carried out in a study of blood T cell repertoires in COVID-19. Germline loops: CDR1 LGHNA, CDR2 YNFKEQ. This CDR3 has 14 residues. Trimming stripped 7 bases from V and 7 bases from J, with 19 bases between. The protocol was immunoSEQ multiplex PCR, while the TCRdb copy is restricted to in-frame clones and leaves out a portion. The sample lists over 200,000 clones, more than 75% occurring once. The specimen sequenced was peripheral blood. This chain joins TRBV4-2 and TRBJ1-1, with a possible D match to TRBD1 (6 bases). This TCR was recovered from a woman between 40 and 50 years old who had recovered from COVID-19. The CDR3 protein is CASTLGAPTVEAFF. In nucleotides, the CDR3 is TGTGCCAGCACTCTGGGGGCCCCAACGGTTGAAGCTTTCTTT.